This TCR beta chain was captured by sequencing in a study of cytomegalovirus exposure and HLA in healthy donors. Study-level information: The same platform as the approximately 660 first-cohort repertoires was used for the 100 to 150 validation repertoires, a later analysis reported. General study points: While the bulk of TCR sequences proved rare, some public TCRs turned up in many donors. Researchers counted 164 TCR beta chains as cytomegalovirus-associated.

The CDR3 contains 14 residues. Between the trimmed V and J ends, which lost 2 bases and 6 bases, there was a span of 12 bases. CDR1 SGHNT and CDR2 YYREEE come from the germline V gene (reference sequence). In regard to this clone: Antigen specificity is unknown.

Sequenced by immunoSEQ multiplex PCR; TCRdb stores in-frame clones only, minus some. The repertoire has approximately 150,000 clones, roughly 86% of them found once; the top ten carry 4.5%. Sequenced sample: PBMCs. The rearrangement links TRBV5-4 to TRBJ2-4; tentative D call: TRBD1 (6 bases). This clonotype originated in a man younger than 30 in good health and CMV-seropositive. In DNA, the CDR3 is TGTGCCAGCAGCTTACGACAGGAGAGAAACATTCAGTACTTC. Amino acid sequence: CASSLRQERNIQYF.